This T cell receptor beta chain derives from a study of blood T cell repertoires in COVID-19. On the study more broadly: The United States, Italy and Spain supplied acute and convalescent COVID-19 samples. T cells, B-cell-depleted T cells, or PBMCs provided the cDNA or gDNA that served as material.

CDR1 and CDR2 (germline): SGHAT, FQNNGV. The CDR3 length is 14 residues. V shed 4 bases and J 6 bases; nucleotides not matched to a gene: 8. Authors' analysis steps: It was from reference gene primer amplification that nucleated cell counts were estimated. TCRdb keeps only in-frame clones here, not all; method: immunoSEQ multiplex PCR. V and J calls and clone size come straight from that table; D and trimming were deduced from the DNA. Among some 33,000 clones listed, approximately 85% were seen once. The TCR originated in a human donor in a cohort sampled during active COVID-19. The chain uses TRBV11-2 and TRBJ2-5; 7 positions agree with TRBD2. Sequenced sample: peripheral blood. The CDR3 nucleotides read TGTGCCAGCAGCTCTGGGGGGGGGAGGCAGACCCAGTACTTC. Translating gives CASSSGGGRQTQYF.